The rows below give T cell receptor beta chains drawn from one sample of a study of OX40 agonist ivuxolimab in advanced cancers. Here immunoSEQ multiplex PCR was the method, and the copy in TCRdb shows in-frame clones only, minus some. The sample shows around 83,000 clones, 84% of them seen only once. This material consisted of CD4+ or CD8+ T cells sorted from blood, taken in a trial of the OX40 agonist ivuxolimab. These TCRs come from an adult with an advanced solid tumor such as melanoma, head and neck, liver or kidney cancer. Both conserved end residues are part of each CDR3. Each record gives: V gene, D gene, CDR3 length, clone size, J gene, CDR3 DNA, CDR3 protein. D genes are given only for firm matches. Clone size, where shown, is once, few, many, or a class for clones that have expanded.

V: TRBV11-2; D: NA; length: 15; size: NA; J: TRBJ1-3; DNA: TGTGCCAGCAGCTTAACAACAGGGATTGGAAACACCATATATTTT; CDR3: CASSLTTGIGNTIYF
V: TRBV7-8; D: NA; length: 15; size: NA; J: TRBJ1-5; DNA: TGTGCCAGCAGCTTAGATTACGGGTACGATCAGCCCCAGCATTTT; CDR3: CASSLDYGYDQPQHF
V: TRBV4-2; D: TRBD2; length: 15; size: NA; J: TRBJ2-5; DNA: TGTGCCAGCAGCCGGGGGACTAGCGGGGAGGAGACCCAGTACTTC; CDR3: CASSRGTSGEETQYF
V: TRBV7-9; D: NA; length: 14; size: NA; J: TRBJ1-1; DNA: TGTGCCAGCAGCCAAGTCAGGCCCGGCGCTGAAGCTTTCTTT; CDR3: CASSQVRPGAEAFF
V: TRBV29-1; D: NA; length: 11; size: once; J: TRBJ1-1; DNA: TGCAGCGTTGATTTGGACACTGAAGCTTTCTTT; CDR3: CSVDLDTEAFF
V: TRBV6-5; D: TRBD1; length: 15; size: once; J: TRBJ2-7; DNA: TGTGCCAGCCGGACCCCAACAGGGGGGATCCTCGAGCAGTACTTC; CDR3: CASRTPTGGILEQYF
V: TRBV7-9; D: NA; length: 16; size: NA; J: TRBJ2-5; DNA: TGTGCCAGCAGCTTAGGTGGGACTGCGTATAAAGAGACCCAGTACTTC; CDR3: CASSLGGTAYKETQYF
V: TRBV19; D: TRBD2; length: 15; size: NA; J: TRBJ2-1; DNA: TGTGCCAGTACTCGACTAGCGGGAGGGTACAATGAGCAGTTCTTC; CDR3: CASTRLAGGYNEQFF
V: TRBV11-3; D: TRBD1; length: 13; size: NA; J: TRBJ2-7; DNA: TGTGCCAGCAGCTTGGGGACAGTATACGAGCAGTACTTC; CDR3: CASSLGTVYEQYF
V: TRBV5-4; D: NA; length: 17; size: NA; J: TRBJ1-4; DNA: TGTGCCAGCAGCTTTGGTGGTCGACCCGCAACTAATGAAAAACTGTTTTTT; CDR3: CASSFGGRPATNEKLFF
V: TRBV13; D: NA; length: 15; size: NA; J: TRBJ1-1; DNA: TGTGCCAGCAGCAAAGGTCGGCCGACGAACACTGAAGCTTTCTTT; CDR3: CASSKGRPTNTEAFF
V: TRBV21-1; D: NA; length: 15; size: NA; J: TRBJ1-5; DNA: TGTGCCAGCAGCAAGGGACAGGTTCGGAATCAGCCCCAGCATTTT; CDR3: CASSKGQVRNQPQHF
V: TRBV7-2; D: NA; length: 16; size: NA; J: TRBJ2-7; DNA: TGTGCCAGCAGCTTAGTGTCCGAGGGTACCCCCTACGAGCAGTACTTC; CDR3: CASSLVSEGTPYEQYF